The 28 T cell receptor beta chains reported below all come from one sample, sequenced in a study of blood T cell repertoires in COVID-19. TCRdb's copy holds only in-frame clones and misses some; the assay was immunoSEQ multiplex PCR. The sample has under 130,000 clones; roughly 76% are singletons. Sequences were obtained from peripheral blood. The receptors shown here come from a woman aged 70-85 years with acute or convalescent COVID-19.

This rearrangement joins TRBV2 to TRBJ2-3; 9 nucleotides match TRBD2. This CDR3 is 16 amino acids long. The germline gives CDR1 SNHLY, CDR2 FYNNEI. V lost 1 base and J lost 3; bases outside the gene matches: 5. CDR3 bases: TGTGCCAGCAGTGAAGTAGCGGGAGTGGGGACAGATACGCAGTATTTT. It yields the protein CASSEVAGVGTDTQYF.

This sequence joins TRBV10-3 and TRBJ1-2; the D is unclear. This CDR3 region has 12 residues. Germline V gives CDR1 ENHRY, CDR2 SYGVKD. Trimming took 2 bases from V and 6 from J, leaving 7 bases between them. For the CDR3, the DNA is TGTGCCATCAGTGAGACGGGGAATGGCTACACCTTC. Protein product: CAISETGNGYTF.

In DNA, the CDR3 is TGCAGTGCTAGTGGAGTTGAGCAGTTCTTC. Amino acid sequence: CSASGVEQFF. The chain is built from TRBV20-1 and TRBJ2-1, with no clear D. Germline V gene sequence: CDR1 DFQATT, CDR2 SNEGSKA (reference sequence). The germline V and J ends were trimmed by 3 bases and 9 bases, with 6 bases remaining between them. The CDR3 is 10 amino acids.

The chain is built from TRBV4-3 and TRBJ2-1; 13 nucleotides line up with TRBD2. V was clipped by 0 bases and J by 7 bases; unmatched bases: 6. The CDR3 consists of 17 residues. Germline CDR1 and CDR2: LGHNA and YSLEER. In DNA form, the CDR3 reads TGCGCCAGCAGCCAAGAAGGGTGGACTAGCGGGAGAAATGAGCAGTTCTTC. Translated: CASSQEGWTSGRNEQFF.

J is TRBJ1-6 and V is TRBV3-1 (or the pseudogene TRBV3-2); D uncertain. This CDR3 region has 13 residues. Trimming removed 0 bases at V and 11 bases at J, with 8 bases between. CDR1 and CDR2 from the germline V gene are LGHDT and YNNKEL (reference sequence). The CDR3 coding sequence is TGTGCCAGCAGCCAAGAGAGGGCCACACCCCTCCACTTT. Protein: CASSQERATPLHF.

This clone appeared a few times. The genes are TRBV13 and TRBJ1-2, with no clear D. CDR1 PRHDT and CDR2 FYEKMQ come from the germline V gene (reference sequence). The CDR3 contains 14 residues. V lost 6 bases and J 2 bases, leaving 13 bases between the germline ends. CDR3 sequence reads: CASRPTGLNYGYTF. The CDR3 DNA reads TGTGCCAGCAGGCCAACCGGGTTGAACTATGGCTACACCTTC.

The rearrangement joins TRBV28 to TRBJ1-5, with 7 bases identical to TRBD1. The CDR3 is 17 residues long. V was pared by 5 bases and J by 0 bases, with 10 bases of the junction left unmatched. Germline V gene lookup returns CDR1 MDHEN and CDR2 SYDVKM. CDR3 DNA sequence: TGTGCCAGCAGTAAGGCAGGGGGTGACATTAGCAATCAGCCCCAGCATTTT. As protein: CASSKAGGDISNQPQHF.

The chain couples TRBV30 to TRBJ2-3, with 8 bases lining up with TRBD2. Germline assignment: CDR1 GTSNPN and CDR2 SVGIG (reference sequence). The CDR3 is 16 residues long. V lost 3 bases to trimming and J lost 2 bases; unmatched junction nucleotides: 10. The CDR3: CAWSLGAGGHTDTQYF. Written as DNA, the CDR3 is TGTGCCTGGAGCCTAGGCGCGGGGGGTCACACAGATACGCAGTATTTT.

The chain combines TRBV2 with TRBJ1-5, with D tentatively TRBD1 (6 bases). V was clipped by 7 bases and J by 10 bases, with 17 bases between them. Germline CDR1 and CDR2: SNHLY and FYNNEI. The CDR3 has 13 amino acids. CDR3 loop: CASTLGGFQPQHF. For the CDR3, the DNA is TGTGCCAGCACTTTAGGGGGTTTTCAACCCCAGCATTTT.

This rearrangement joins TRBV19 to TRBJ1-2, with 10 bases fitting TRBD1. This CDR3 contains 15 residues. V shed 4 bases and J 4 bases; nucleotides not matched to a gene: 6. Germline CDR1 and CDR2: LNHDA and SQIVND (reference sequence). The CDR3, as DNA: TGTGCCAGTAGTACCCTGACAGGGGGCAGCTATGGCTACACCTTC. This translates into CASSTLTGGSYGYTF.

V and J are TRBV21-1 and TRBJ2-7; the table's D call TRBD1 went unverified against the DNA. TRBV21-1 is a pseudogene locus. The CDR3 spans 15 residues. CDR3 region: CASSPPGQGAGEQYF. DNA for the CDR3: TGTGCCAGCAGCCCGCCGGGACAGGGGGCGGGCGAGCAGTACTTC.

V and J are TRBV11-3 and TRBJ2-2; a possible D gene is TRBD1 (5 bases). The germline V and J ends were trimmed by 6 bases and 4 bases, with 9 bases remaining between them. Germline loops: CDR1 SGHNT, CDR2 YENEEA. This CDR3 is 13 amino acids long. CDR3 residues: CASRATGTGELFF. The CDR3 bases are TGTGCCAGCAGGGCTACAGGCACCGGGGAGCTGTTTTTT.

The V and J genes are TRBV6-5 and TRBJ2-1; TRBD2 is a possible D gene (6 bases). The V gene's germline CDR1 is MNHEY and CDR2 SVGAGI. The CDR3 is 16 amino acids. Trimming pared 2 bases from V and 5 bases from J, leaving 16 bases between. CDR3 sequence reads: CASSYRTDGGNNEQFF. The CDR3 bases are TGTGCCAGCAGTTACAGAACGGATGGGGGGAACAATGAGCAGTTCTTC.

This chain links TRBV5-1 with TRBJ2-1; 9 bases agree with TRBD2. Germline loops: CDR1 SGHRS, CDR2 YFSETQ. V lost 4 bases and J lost 2; bases outside the gene matches: 13. The CDR3 loop spans 18 amino acids. Written as DNA, the CDR3 is TGCGCCAGCAGCCCAGCGCCCCTCCTAGCGGGGACCTACAATGAGCAGTTCTTC. Protein sequence: CASSPAPLLAGTYNEQFF.

The count of this clone is one. The chain employs TRBV5-5 and TRBJ1-6, with TRBD1 matching 8 bases. With 3 bases clipped from V and 3 bases from J, the junction kept 8 bases outside the gene matches. Germline V CDR1 and CDR2: SGHKS, YYEKEE (reference sequence). The CDR3 spans 17 residues. The CDR3 here is CASSYYQTGVYNSPLHF. The CDR3 DNA is TGTGCCAGCAGCTACTACCAGACAGGGGTCTATAATTCACCCCTCCACTTT.

The genes are TRBV29-1 and TRBJ2-7; D is possibly TRBD2 (6 bases). In germline, CDR1 is SQVTM, CDR2 ANQGSEA. Trimming removed 6 bases from V and 3 bases from J, with 21 bases in between. This CDR3 has 15 residues. The DNA for the CDR3 is TGCAGCGTCTGGGACTCCTTAACCGGGAGCTACGAGCAGTACTTC. Translation: CSVWDSLTGSYEQYF.

The chain combines TRBV3-1 (or the pseudogene TRBV3-2) with TRBJ2-1; 10 bases agree with TRBD1. Trimming at V came to 1 base and at J to 7 bases, leaving 10 bases not matched to a gene. The CDR3 consists of 17 residues. From germline, CDR1 is LGHDT and CDR2 YNNKEL (reference sequence). This chain's CDR3 is CASSQGVVTGGLNEQFF. CDR3 sequence (DNA): TGTGCCAGCAGCCAAGGCGTTGTGACAGGGGGCTTGAATGAGCAGTTCTTC.

The table lists this clone with a count of one. V usage is TRBV6-5 and J usage is TRBJ2-7, with D perhaps TRBD2 (5 bases). With 6 bases removed from V and 3 bases from J, the gap between germline ends came to 12 bases. This CDR3 has 13 amino acids. Germline V gene sequence: CDR1 MNHEY, CDR2 SVGAGI. The CDR3 DNA follows: TGTGCCAGCAGCGAGGGTTCCGACTACGAGCAGTACTTC. This translates into CASSEGSDYEQYF.

The chain uses TRBV21-1 and TRBJ1-5; TRBD1, the table's D call, was not compared with the DNA. TRBV21-1 is an annotated pseudogene. The length of the CDR3 is 14 residues. CDR3 DNA: TGTGCCAGCCTGGACAGGGTCCCTTTTCAGCCCCAGCATTTT. Protein product: CASLDRVPFQPQHF.

The count of this clone is one. The chain couples TRBV5-4 to TRBJ1-3; possible D gene TRBD1, 5 bases. The CDR3 covers 14 residues. Germline V gene sequence: CDR1 SGHNT, CDR2 YYREEE (reference sequence). V lost 5 bases, J lost 2 bases, and 11 bases lay in between. The CDR3 nucleotides are TGTGCCAGCAGTGATGGGGGGACTGGAAACACCATATATTTT. Its protein product is CASSDGGTGNTIYF.

This clone turned up a few times. This chain links TRBV28 with TRBJ1-2, with TRBD1 matching over 7 bases. The V gene end was trimmed by 8 bases and the J gene end by 6 bases; junction bases not matched to a gene: 15. The germline V gene has CDR1 MDHEN and CDR2 SYDVKM. CDR3 length: 15 residues. CDR3 bases: TGTGCCAGCGGCGAAAGACAGGGATTTGGCGATGGCTACACCTTC. Amino acids: CASGERQGFGDGYTF.

CDR3 sequence: CASSYGQRDTEAFF. CDR3 nucleotides: TGTGCCAGCAGTTACGGGCAGAGGGACACTGAAGCTTTCTTT. V usage is TRBV6-6 and J usage is TRBJ1-1, with unresolved D. Trimming removed 2 bases from V and 3 bases from J, with 10 bases in between. The CDR3 sequence is 14 residues long. Germline-derived CDR1 and CDR2 are MNHNY and SVGAGI (reference sequence).

This clone was seen a single time. The CDR3 sequence: CASSESGGLATNEKLFF. The DNA for the CDR3 is TGCGCCAGCAGTGAGTCGGGCGGACTGGCAACTAATGAAAAACTGTTTTTT. The chain joins TRBV10-1 to TRBJ1-4; D gene ambiguous. This CDR3 spans 17 amino acids. In germline, CDR1 is WNHNN, CDR2 SYGVQD (reference sequence). V dropped 0 bases and J dropped 0 bases, with 11 bases sitting between them.

The J gene is TRBJ1-4, the V gene TRBV15; D may be TRBD1 (6 bases). Germline assignment: CDR1 LNHNV and CDR2 YYDKDF (reference sequence). With 5 bases removed from V and 4 bases from J, the gap between germline ends came to 11 bases. The CDR3 covers 14 residues. CDR3 nucleotides: TGTGCCACCAGCCAGGGGCAGGGTAATGAAAAACTGTTTTTT. Translation: CATSQGQGNEKLFF.

The V call is TRBV28, the J call TRBJ1-2, with 10 bases lining up with TRBD1. The V gene's germline CDR1 is MDHEN and CDR2 SYDVKM. The ends lost 7 bases at V and 8 bases at J; junction bases unmatched: 7. The CDR3 totals 13 residues. DNA of the CDR3: TGTGCCAGCATGGCCGGGACAGGGGTCGGCTACACCTTC. It yields the protein CASMAGTGVGYTF.

The chain uses TRBV5-6 and TRBJ2-1; D may be TRBD1 (5 bases). Between the trimmed V and J ends, which lost 4 bases and 0 bases, there was a span of 11 bases. Germline assignment: CDR1 SGHDT and CDR2 YYEEEE. The CDR3 totals 15 residues. The CDR3 reads CASSAVGASYNEQFF. The DNA for the CDR3 is TGTGCCAGCAGCGCCGTTGGGGCCTCCTACAATGAGCAGTTCTTC.

The V call is TRBV4-1, the J call TRBJ1-5, with 10 bases identical to TRBD1. Germline V gene lookup returns CDR1 MGHRA and CDR2 YSYEKL. The CDR3 covers 16 residues. The junction had 4 bases not matched to a gene; V was cut back by 0 bases and J by 5 bases. Written as DNA, the CDR3 is TGCGCCAGCAGCCAAGAGGGGACAGGGGCGGATCAGCCCCAGCATTTT. Translated, it gives CASSQEGTGADQPQHF.

The chain joins TRBV27 to TRBJ2-7, with 9 bases that match TRBD2. V gave up 2 bases and J gave up 0 bases; unmatched junction bases: 2. CDR1 and CDR2 (germline): MNHEY, SMNVEV (reference sequence). The CDR3 contains 15 residues. The CDR3 sequence is CASSLLAGSSYEQYF. The CDR3 nucleotides read TGTGCCAGCAGTTTACTAGCGGGGAGCTCCTACGAGCAGTACTTC.